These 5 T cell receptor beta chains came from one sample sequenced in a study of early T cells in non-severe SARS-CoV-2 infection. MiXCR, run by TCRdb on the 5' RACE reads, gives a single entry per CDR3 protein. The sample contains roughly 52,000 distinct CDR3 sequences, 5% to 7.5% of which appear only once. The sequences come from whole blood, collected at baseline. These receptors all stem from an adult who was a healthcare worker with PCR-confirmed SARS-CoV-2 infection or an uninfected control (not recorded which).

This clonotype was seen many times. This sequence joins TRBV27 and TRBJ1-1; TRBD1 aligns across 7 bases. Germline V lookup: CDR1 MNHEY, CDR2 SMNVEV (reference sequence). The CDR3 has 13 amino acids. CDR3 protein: CATRRGGRTEAFF. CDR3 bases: TGTGCTACGAGACGAGGGGGCAGGACTGAAGCTTTCTTT.

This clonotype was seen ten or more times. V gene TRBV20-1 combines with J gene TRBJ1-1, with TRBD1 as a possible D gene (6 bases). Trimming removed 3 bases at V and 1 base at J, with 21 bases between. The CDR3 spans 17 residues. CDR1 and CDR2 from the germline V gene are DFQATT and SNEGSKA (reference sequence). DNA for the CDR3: TGCAGTGCTAGGACCCGAGGGGGTCTCTTGGCGAACACTGAAGCTTTCTTT. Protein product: CSARTRGGLLANTEAFF.

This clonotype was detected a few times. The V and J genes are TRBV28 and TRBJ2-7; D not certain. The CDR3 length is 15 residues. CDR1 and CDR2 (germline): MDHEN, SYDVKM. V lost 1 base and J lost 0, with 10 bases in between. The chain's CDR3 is CASSLLLGSSYEQYF. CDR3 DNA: TGTGCCAGCAGTTTATTGCTAGGATCCTCCTACGAGCAGTACTTC. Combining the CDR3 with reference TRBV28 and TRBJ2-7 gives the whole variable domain DVKVTQSSRYLVKRTGEKVFLECVQDMDHENMFWYRQDPGLGLRLIYFSYDVKMKEKGDIPEGYSVSREKKERFSLILESASTNQTSMYLCASSLLLGSSYEQYFGPGTRLTVT.

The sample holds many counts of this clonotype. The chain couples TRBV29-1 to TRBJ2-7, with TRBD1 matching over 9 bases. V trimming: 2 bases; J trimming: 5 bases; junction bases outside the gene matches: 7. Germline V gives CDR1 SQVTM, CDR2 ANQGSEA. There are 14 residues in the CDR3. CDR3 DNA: TGCAGCGTTGAACGGGGACAGGGATCCCACGAGCAGTACTTC. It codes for CSVERGQGSHEQYF.

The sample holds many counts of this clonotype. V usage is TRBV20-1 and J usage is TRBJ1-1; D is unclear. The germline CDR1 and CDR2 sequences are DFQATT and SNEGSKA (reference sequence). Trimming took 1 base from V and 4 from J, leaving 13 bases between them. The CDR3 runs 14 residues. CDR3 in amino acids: CSARGPRIGTEAFF. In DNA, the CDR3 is TGCAGTGCTAGAGGGCCTAGGATCGGCACTGAAGCTTTCTTT.